This is a list of T cell receptor beta chains from one sample in a study of blood T cells in healthy people across ages. TCRdb processed the 5' RACE reads anew with MiXCR; each CDR3 protein has one entry. This sample carries 450,000 to 650,000 distinct CDR3 sequences, under 30% of them seen once, and the ten largest clones take roughly 9%. These data were also filed under a second study, of T cells of mothers and their children.

The sequencing sample was made of blood. The source is a boy younger than 18 in good health. The CDR3 runs from the conserved cysteine through the conserved F or W. A D gene is named only where the DNA matches it firmly. Clone size, where shown, is once, few, many, or a class for clones that have expanded.

TRBJ1-1	TRBV28	few	NA	12	CASSLWNTEAFF	TGTGCCAGCAGTTTGTGGAACACTGAAGCTTTCTTT
TRBJ2-1	TRBV10-3	NA	TRBD2	14	CAIRASGASYEQFF	TGTGCCATCAGGGCTAGCGGGGCCTCTTATGAGCAGTTCTTC
TRBJ1-2	TRBV5-1	few	NA	15	CASSPEGRVRYGYTF	TGCGCCAGCAGCCCGGAGGGTAGGGTTCGGTATGGCTACACCTTC
TRBJ2-1	TRBV9	few	NA	15	CASSVAPRQDNEQFF	TGTGCCAGCAGCGTAGCCCCACGACAGGACAATGAGCAGTTCTTC
TRBJ2-5	TRBV4-3	NA	NA	16	CASSQERRGYQETQYF	TGCGCCAGCAGCCAAGAACGGCGAGGGTACCAAGAGACCCAGTACTTC
TRBJ2-4	TRBV3-1	few	NA	13	CASSHARTDFQYF	TGTGCCAGCAGCCACGCAAGGACAGATTTTCAGTACTTC
TRBJ2-7	TRBV6-5	NA	TRBD1	19	CASSYSTNDRGPSSYEQYF	TGTGCCAGCAGTTACTCGACTAATGACAGGGGGCCTTCCTCCTACGAGCAGTACTTC
TRBJ2-3	TRBV12-3/TRBV12-4	NA	NA	15	CASADLWEHTDAQYF	TGTGCCAGTGCGGATTTATGGGAACACACAGATGCGCAGTATTTT
TRBJ2-7	TRBV20-1	NA	NA	14	CSAAHRSGSYEQYF	TGCAGTGCTGCCCACCGGTCGGGCTCCTACGAGCAGTACTTC
TRBJ2-1	TRBV27	NA	TRBD1	16	CASSPWDGTQGDEQFF	TGTGCCAGCAGTCCGTGGGACGGAACCCAGGGGGATGAGCAGTTCTTC
TRBJ2-3	TRBV20-1	NA	NA	15	CSAIAGSHRTDTQYF	TGCAGTGCTATCGCGGGATCCCACCGCACAGATACGCAGTATTTT
TRBJ2-1	TRBV7-7	NA	TRBD2	16	CASSLDPSGRYNEQFF	TGTGCCAGCAGCTTAGACCCTAGCGGGCGTTACAATGAGCAGTTCTTC
TRBJ2-1	TRBV27	many	TRBD2	18	CASSPRLAGEFTYNEQFF	TGTGCCAGCAGTCCCAGACTAGCGGGAGAGTTCACCTACAATGAGCAGTTCTTC
TRBJ2-3	TRBV12-5	few	NA	12	CASGRLGDTQYF	TGTGCTAGTGGCAGACTAGGCGATACGCAGTATTTT
TRBJ2-1	TRBV27	NA	NA	17	CASTLVGGGGSYNEQFF	TGTGCCAGCACACTAGTAGGGGGGGGAGGCTCCTACAATGAGCAGTTCTTC
TRBJ2-5	TRBV2	few	TRBD1	15	CASRDLTGSVETQYF	TGTGCCAGCAGAGACTTGACAGGGTCGGTGGAGACCCAGTACTTC
TRBJ2-1	TRBV7-6	few	NA	14	CASSLERGPDEQFF	TGTGCCAGCAGCTTAGAGCGAGGGCCCGATGAGCAGTTCTTC
TRBJ2-7	TRBV28	few	TRBD1	15	CASSLQGARFYEQYF	TGTGCCAGCAGTTTACAGGGGGCGCGATTCTACGAGCAGTACTTC
TRBJ1-1	TRBV28	NA	TRBD1	15	CASSARTGTSGKAFF	TGTGCCAGCAGTGCCCGGACAGGAACCTCAGGTAAAGCTTTCTTT
TRBJ2-1	TRBV7-9	NA	TRBD2	15	CASTAREGSYNEQFF	TGTGCCAGCACCGCCCGGGAGGGCTCGTACAATGAGCAGTTCTTC
TRBJ2-5	TRBV21-1	NA	NA	19	CASSRPPGLAGGHQETQYF	TGTGCCAGCAGCAGGCCTCCGGGACTAGCGGGGGGGCACCAAGAGACCCAGTACTTC
TRBJ2-5	TRBV9	NA	TRBD2	16	CASSVNSGGAGETQYF	TGTGCCAGCAGCGTAAATAGCGGGGGGGCTGGAGAGACCCAGTACTTC
TRBJ2-5	TRBV12-3/TRBV12-4	NA	TRBD2	15	CASSHSGTSGSVPFF	TGTGCCAGCAGTCATTCCGGGACTAGCGGTAGTGTTCCGTTCTTC
TRBJ2-1	TRBV27	few	TRBD2	14	CASSLSLAANEQFF	TGTGCCAGCAGTTTATCCCTAGCGGCCAATGAGCAGTTCTTC
TRBJ2-3	TRBV6-6	few	NA	16	CASSSDYLGGGDTQYF	TGTGCCAGCAGCTCGGACTACCTGGGAGGGGGAGATACGCAGTATTTT
TRBJ1-2	TRBV7-9	NA	NA	14	CASSWDGANYGYTF	TGTGCCAGCAGCTGGGACGGAGCTAACTATGGCTACACCTTC
TRBJ2-1	TRBV11-2	NA	TRBD2	16	CASSPDLAGVYNEQFF	TGTGCCAGCAGCCCGGACCTAGCGGGAGTTTACAATGAGCAGTTCTTC
TRBJ2-7	TRBV28	NA	TRBD1	15	CASSRMRTGVYEQYF	TGTGCCAGCAGCCGAATGCGGACAGGGGTGTACGAGCAGTACTTC
TRBJ1-6	TRBV9	NA	TRBD1	14	CASRRGQGDSPLHF	TGTGCCAGCAGAAGGGGACAGGGAGACTCACCCCTCCACTTT